A selection of T cell receptor beta chains follows, all from one sample in a study of post-analysis software for immune sequencing data. TCRdb reanalysed the PCR reads using MiXCR and keeps one entry per CDR3 protein. This table holds fewer than 850,000 distinct CDR3 sequences, roughly 27% found once. The specimen was blood. Source of these receptors: a girl aged 10-17 years with multiple sclerosis. The CDR3 runs from the conserved cysteine through the conserved F or W. A D gene is named only where the DNA matches it firmly. Size tells how often a clone was seen (once, few, many) or the class of an expanded clone, and some rows leave it out.

D gene	V gene	clone size	J gene	CDR3 protein	CDR3 DNA
.	TRBV7-2	.	TRBJ2-7	CASSSRALSDEQYF	TGTGCCAGCAGCTCCCGGGCCCTGAGTGACGAGCAGTACTTC
.	TRBV9	few	TRBJ2-1	CASSVRARGEQFF	TGTGCCAGCAGCGTAAGGGCACGGGGTGAGCAGTTCTTC
.	TRBV28	.	TRBJ2-6	CASRGTFSGANVLTF	TGTGCCAGCAGAGGGACATTCTCTGGGGCCAACGTCCTGACTTTC
TRBD1	TRBV5-1	.	TRBJ2-7	CASSLRMTGVLDEQYF	TGCGCCAGCAGCTTGCGGATGACAGGGGTTCTGGACGAGCAGTACTTC
TRBD2	TRBV7-2	few	TRBJ2-3	CASSLGAGGVNTQYF	TGTGCCAGCAGCTTAGGAGCGGGAGGGGTAAATACGCAGTATTTT
.	TRBV5-1	few	TRBJ2-7	CASSPGDNEQYF	TGCGCCAGCAGCCCGGGGGACAACGAGCAGTACTTC
.	TRBV20-1	few	TRBJ2-5	CSAKRETQYF	TGCAGTGCTAAGCGGGAGACCCAGTACTTC
.	TRBV7-2	many	TRBJ1-5	CASSLVGGSNQPQHF	TGTGCCAGCAGCTTAGTCGGAGGAAGCAATCAGCCCCAGCATTTT
TRBD1	TRBV12-3/TRBV12-4	.	TRBJ2-1	CASRGTGASYNEQFF	TGTGCCAGCAGAGGGACAGGGGCTTCCTACAATGAGCAGTTCTTC
.	TRBV6-2/TRBV6-3	.	TRBJ1-1	CASSSPEWSTGYPEAFF	TGTGCCAGCAGTTCTCCGGAATGGAGCACGGGCTACCCTGAAGCTTTCTTT
TRBD2	TRBV24-1	.	TRBJ2-1	CATRGLAGKNEQFF	TGTGCCACCAGAGGACTAGCGGGAAAGAATGAGCAGTTCTTC
.	TRBV27	many	TRBJ2-7	CASVRSSSGASEQYF	TGTGCCAGCGTGAGATCTAGCTCAGGCGCCTCCGAGCAGTACTTC
.	TRBV27	few	TRBJ2-5	CASSLQGGSGETQYF	TGTGCCAGCAGTTTACAAGGCGGATCCGGGGAGACCCAGTACTTC
.	TRBV28	.	TRBJ2-7	CASSHPRKPSNEQYF	TGTGCCAGCAGTCACCCGCGGAAACCGAGTAACGAGCAGTACTTC
TRBD2	TRBV10-3	.	TRBJ2-1	CAISVSGLADNEQFF	TGTGCCATCAGTGTATCAGGACTAGCGGACAATGAGCAGTTCTTC
.	TRBV4-1	.	TRBJ2-5	CASSQVGGRETQYF	TGCGCCAGCAGCCAAGTGGGGGGGCGAGAGACCCAGTACTTC
.	TRBV20-1	.	TRBJ2-3	CSASYPGTDTQYF	TGCAGTGCGAGCTACCCAGGCACAGATACGCAGTATTTT